This TCR beta chain originates from a study of CD8+CD57+ T cells in acquired aplastic anemia. With respect to this clonotype: Its antigen is currently unknown.

Study-level findings and limits: It was found that more than 25 CD8+ CDR3 sequences were shared between patients and controls.

It was genomic DNA that served as the template for profiling TCR beta VDJ and CDR3. TCRdb reprocessed the reads via MiXCR and lists one record per CDR3 protein. Among under 200,000 distinct CDR3 sequences listed, around 60% were seen once. The V gene end was trimmed by 5 bases and the J gene end by 7 bases; junction bases not matched to a gene: 8. Germline CDR1 is SEHNR and CDR2 is FQNEAQ (reference sequence). The length of the CDR3 is 14 residues. The J gene is TRBJ1-1, the V gene TRBV7-9, with 9 nucleotides matching TRBD1. What was sequenced was sorted CD4+, CD8+, or CD8+CD57+ T cells (not recorded which) from PBMCs. This clonotype was obtained from a human donor in good health. The chain's CDR3 is CASSPTGGAGEAFF. The CDR3 coding sequence is TGTGCCAGCAGCCCAACAGGGGGCGCGGGTGAAGCTTTCTTT.